Listed here is a single T cell receptor beta chain. Its binding antigen is unknown. Base qualities are not recorded, but no much larger clone differs from it by a single base. Library creation used 5' RACE. Reads for this sample came from an Illumina HiSeq 2500. A second PCR of roughly 7 to 12 cycles was run with a J-beta primer mix and a sample-barcoded 5' primer. A template-switch 5' adaptor carrying 12 random nucleotides introduced a unique molecular identifier onto each TCR beta cDNA molecule. Each sample yielded at least 2.5 million CDR3-containing paired-end reads. First-strand cDNA synthesis was performed from all RNA using the Mint cDNA synthesis kit, with priming by a TRBC-specific oligonucleotide. Following uracil-DNA glycosylase treatment, all cDNA underwent a first 18-cycle PCR with the universal primers M1SS and BC2_uni_R. The paper's data handling went like this. Normalization of each sample was performed by random selection of 1 million high-quality reads, each carrying a distinct molecular identifier. Instead of being binned into consensus sequences, reads with shared molecular identifiers were discarded. MiTCR, set to a Q25 quality threshold and the strictest error-elimination algorithm, was used for CDR3 identification, clonotype clustering and error correction. A nonparametric unseen species model using Euler transformation provided a lower-bound estimate of total TCR beta diversity. The public reads were reanalyzed by TCRdb: fastp trimming at Q25, MiXCR alignment, in-frame beta chains only. Rows merge per CDR3 protein into single entries with the most common DNA and genes. In this record, the V and J calls reflect TCRdb's handling and not the investigators' own analysis. Within this sample are roughly 800,000 distinct CDR3 sequences, with roughly 64% of them counted one time only. Of the sample, 22% is held by the ten largest clones.

The CDR3 sequence holds 15 residues, the cysteine and phenylalanine included. The retained sequence is limited to the CDR3, 45 bases, with the frame set at the first base. Donors were 35 to 40 systemically healthy Caucasian individuals from Russia aged roughly 6 to 95 years. Each donor gave approximately 10 milliliters of peripheral blood, collected into EDTA-treated Vacutainer tubes. Ficoll-Paque density-gradient centrifugation was used to isolate PBMCs, with at least 6.5 million per sample. Total RNA, at least 6 micrograms per sample, was extracted from PBMCs with Trizol reagent. For every donor, flow cytometry on a PBMC aliquot measured the percentage of naive CD45RAhigh/CD27high T cells. These data belong to a study of blood T cells in healthy people across ages (dated by TCRdb to the mid-2010s). Notes on the research overall: In model experiments, template switching captured roughly one uniquely barcoded TCR beta cDNA molecule for every two T cells. The donors were divided into four age groups: young (average around 16 years), middle-aged (about 40), aged (under 70) and long-lived (roughly 88). To avoid experimental bias, donors of different ages were spread randomly across the sequencing lanes. To track age-related changes in TCR beta repertoire diversity, the study relied on deep sequencing normalized with unique cDNA molecular identifiers. Using the same blood draw, the study looked at two additional independent replicas of 1 million unique cDNA reads for two donors, one aged 18 to 30 and the other aged 80 or older. Here is what the overall study found, with its caveats: Because the CMV infection status of the donors was unknown, age-related changes in expanded clonotypes may potentially have been confounded. Compared with the aged group, more naive CD4+ T cells, fewer expanded clones and increased TCR diversity were shown by the long-lived group, suggesting age selection. Estimates of total diversity based on one million sequenced T cells were considered lower bounds and underestimates. Observed TCR beta diversity correlated strongly with the percentage of naive T cells measured by flow cytometry. Because profiling used bulk unsorted PBMCs, naive and antigen-experienced compartments could not be compared conclusively. As age increased, observed TCR beta diversity per million T cells dropped in a roughly linear way, and a significant reduction was already evident by age about 36.

The rearranged segments are TRBV23-1 and TRBJ2-4; TRBD1 is a weak D gene call, 6 bases matching. Gene TRBJ2-7 matches the end of the DNA better, so the J call may be wrong. TRBV23-1 is known as an ORF, though its function is uncertain. The sequencing input was blood. The TCR was taken from a man aged 25-40 years in good health. The CDR3 region has the sequence CASRKQGVGDYEQYF. The bases are TGCGCCAGCAGAAAACAGGGCGTTGGGGACTACGAGCAGTACTTC.